One T cell receptor beta chain is described in this entry. This entry comes from a study of blood T cell repertoires in COVID-19. On the study more broadly: The origin of the acute and convalescent COVID-19 samples was the United States, Italy and Spain. The cDNA or gDNA used as material had been derived from T cells, B-cell-depleted T cells, or PBMCs.

Study processing details: Reference gene primer amplification in the assay estimated nucleated cell counts. Clones were sequenced by immunoSEQ multiplex PCR, and TCRdb holds only the in-frame ones, with some missing. That table gives V, J and clone size, and the DNA gave D and trimming. The repertoire holds 40,000 to 50,000 clones, around 88% seen once, with approximately 2% in the top ten. In germline, CDR1 is MGHRA, CDR2 YSYEKL. CDR3 length equals 18 residues. Deletions cut 0 bases from V and 7 bases from J, with 22 bases between. Sequencing was carried out using peripheral blood. The J gene is TRBJ1-5, the V gene TRBV4-1, with D possibly being TRBD1 (6 bases). This receptor was obtained from an older woman with acute or convalescent COVID-19. As DNA, the CDR3 is TGCGCCAGCAGCCAAGAAGTTTTTTCGACGCGGCAGGGGCAGCCCCAGCATTTT. Its protein product is CASSQEVFSTRQGQPQHF.